The source of this TCR beta chain is a study of blood T cell repertoires in COVID-19. Turning to the study itself: The United States, Italy and Spain were the sources of the acute and convalescent COVID-19 samples. In each case, the material was cDNA or gDNA derived from T cells, B-cell-depleted T cells, or PBMCs.

This CDR3 region has 10 residues. Trimming stripped 9 bases from V and 5 bases from J, with 4 bases between. Germline assignment: CDR1 LNHDA and CDR2 SQIVND (reference sequence). Participants spanned ages about 18 to 90 years and resided in 20 to 25 US areas. Clinical history as reported by participants underpinned cohort assignment. Generated by immunoSEQ multiplex PCR, the TCRdb table keeps only in-frame clones and is missing some. The sample contains about 170,000 clones, roughly nine tenths of which appear only once. This chain uses TRBV19 with TRBJ1-4; D unclear. Sequencing was performed on PBMCs or T cells enriched from blood (not recorded which). This TCR was recovered from a human donor with acute COVID-19. The donor label of this sample is uncertain. CDR3 coding DNA: TGTGCCAGCGGGAATGAAAAACTGTTTTTT. This gives the protein CASGNEKLFF.